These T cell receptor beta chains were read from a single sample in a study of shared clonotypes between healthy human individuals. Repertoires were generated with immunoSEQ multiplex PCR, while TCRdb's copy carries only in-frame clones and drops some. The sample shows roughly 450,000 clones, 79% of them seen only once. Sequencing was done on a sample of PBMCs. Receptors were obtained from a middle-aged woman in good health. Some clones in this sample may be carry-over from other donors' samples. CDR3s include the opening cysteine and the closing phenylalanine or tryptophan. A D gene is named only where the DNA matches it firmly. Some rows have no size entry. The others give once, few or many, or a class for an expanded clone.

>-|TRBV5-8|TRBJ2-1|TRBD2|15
TGTGCCAGCCTAAGCTTCCCTAGCGGGGGCCAGGAGCAGTTCTTC
CASLSFPSGGQEQFF
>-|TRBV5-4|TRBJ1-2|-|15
TGTGCCAGCTCTGCTGGGCAGCATGCTAACTATGGCTACACCTTC
CASSAGQHANYGYTF
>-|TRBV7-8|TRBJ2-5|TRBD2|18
TGTGCCAGCAGCTTATTTTCTAGCGGGAGCCCCTGGGCGGGAGACAAGTACTTC
CASSLFSSGSPWAGDKYF
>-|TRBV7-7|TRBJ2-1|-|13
TGTGCCAGCAGCTTAGGGTTTCACAATGAGCAGTTCTTC
CASSLGFHNEQFF
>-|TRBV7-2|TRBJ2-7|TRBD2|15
TGTGCCAGCAGCTTAGGATCGGGACTAGCGGCAGAGCAGTACTTC
CASSLGSGLAAEQYF
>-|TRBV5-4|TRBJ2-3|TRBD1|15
TGTGCCAGCAGCTTTTCCGGGACAGGGATCGATACGCAGTATTTT
CASSFSGTGIDTQYF
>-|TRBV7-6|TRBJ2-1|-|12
TGTGCCAGCAGCCAACTGGGGTATGAGCAGTTCTTC
CASSQLGYEQFF
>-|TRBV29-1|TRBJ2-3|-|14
TGCAGCGTTGGGGGGGGACAGGTTGCAGATACGCAGTATTTT
CSVGGGQVADTQYF
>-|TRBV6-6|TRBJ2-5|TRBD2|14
TGTGCCAGCAGTCGGACTAGCGAGGTTGGGGCCCAGTACTTC
CASSRTSEVGAQYF
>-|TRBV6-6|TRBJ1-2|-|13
TGTGCCAGCAGTTACACCGACAATCAGGGCTACACCTTC
CASSYTDNQGYTF
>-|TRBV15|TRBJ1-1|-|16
TGTGCCACCAGCAGAGATCGATTAATCCAGATTCCAGGGGCTTTCTTT
CATSRDRLIQIPGAFF
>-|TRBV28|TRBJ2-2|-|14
TGTGCCAGCAGTTTTAACAGGGAGGTCGGGGAGCTGTTTTTT
CASSFNREVGELFF
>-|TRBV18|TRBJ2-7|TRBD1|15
TGTGCCAGCTCGCCGGGACAGGGTACAAGCTACGAGCAGTACTTC
CASSPGQGTSYEQYF
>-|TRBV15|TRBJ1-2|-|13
TGTGCCACCAGCCAGGGATTAGACTATGGCTACACCTTC
CATSQGLDYGYTF
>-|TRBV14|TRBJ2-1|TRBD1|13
TGTGCCAGCAGCCAAGGGACAGGGGCCCGGCAGTTCTTC
CASSQGTGARQFF
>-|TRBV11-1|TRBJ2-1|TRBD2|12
TGTGCCAGCAGCCCGCAGCCGGGAGGGCAGTTCTTC
CASSPQPGGQFF
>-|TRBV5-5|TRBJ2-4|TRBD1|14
TGTGCCAGCAGCTCTGGGACAGGGTGGGCCATTCAGTACTTC
CASSSGTGWAIQYF
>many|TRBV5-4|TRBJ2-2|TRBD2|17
TGTGCCAGCAGCTTGAGTCTAGCGGGTCAATTCACCGGGGAGCTGTTTTTT
CASSLSLAGQFTGELFF
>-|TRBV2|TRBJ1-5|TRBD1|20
TGTGCCAGCAGTGAAGGATATCGGGGACAGGGGCGCCGTACAAATCAGCCCCAGCATTTT
CASSEGYRGQGRRTNQPQHF
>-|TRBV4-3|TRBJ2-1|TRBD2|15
TGCGCCAGCAGCCCGACTAGCGGGGTATACAATGAGCAGTTCTTC
CASSPTSGVYNEQFF
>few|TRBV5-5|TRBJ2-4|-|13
TGTGCCAGCAGTTCCGGACCAGAAAACATTCAGTACTTC
CASSSGPENIQYF
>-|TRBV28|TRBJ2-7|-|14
TGTGCCAGCCATCGCGGGGCTAACCTACGAGAGCAGTACTTC
CASHRGANLREQYF
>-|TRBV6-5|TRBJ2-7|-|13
TGTGCCAGCAGTTATGGCCTCTCCTACGAGCAGTACTTC
CASSYGLSYEQYF
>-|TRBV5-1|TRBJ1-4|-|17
TGCGCCAGCAGCCGGACAGTCCGGGGAGCAACTAATGAAAAACTGTTTTTT
CASSRTVRGATNEKLFF
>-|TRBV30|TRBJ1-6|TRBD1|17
TGTGCCTGGACCGCCGGGACAGGGGGCGCGTATAATTCACCCCTCCACTTT
CAWTAGTGGAYNSPLHF
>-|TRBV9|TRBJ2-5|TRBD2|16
TGTGCCAGCAGCCCTCACGCCGGGACTAGCGTAGAGACCCAGTACTTC
CASSPHAGTSVETQYF
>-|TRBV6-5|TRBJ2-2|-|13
TGTGCCAGCAGTCGCACTGTCTCCGGGGAGCTGTTTTTT
CASSRTVSGELFF
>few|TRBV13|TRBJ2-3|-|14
TGTGCCAGCAGCATGCAGGGGCGCACAGATACGCAGTATTTT
CASSMQGRTDTQYF
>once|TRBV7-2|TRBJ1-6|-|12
TGTGCCAGCAGCTTAGTTGGGTCACCCCTCCACTTT
CASSLVGSPLHF
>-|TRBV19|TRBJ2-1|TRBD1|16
TGTGCCAGTAGACAAGGACAGGATCAAGTATACAATGAGCAGTTCTTC
CASRQGQDQVYNEQFF
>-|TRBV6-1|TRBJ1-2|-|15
TGTGCCAGCAGTGAAGCTACAGGGATAATGCGGGGCTACACCTTC
CASSEATGIMRGYTF
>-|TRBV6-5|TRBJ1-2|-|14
TGTGCCAGCACCCAGGGCGGGCAGCACTATGGCTACACCTTC
CASTQGGQHYGYTF
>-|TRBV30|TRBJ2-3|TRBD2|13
TGTGCCTACTTAGCGGGAGGCACAGATACGCAGTATTTT
CAYLAGGTDTQYF
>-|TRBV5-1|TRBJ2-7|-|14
TGCGCCAGCAGCACGCCAGGGGGGTCCTACGAGCAGTACTTC
CASSTPGGSYEQYF
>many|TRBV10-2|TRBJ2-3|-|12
TGCGCCAGCAGCCTAAACACAGATACGCAGTATTTT
CASSLNTDTQYF
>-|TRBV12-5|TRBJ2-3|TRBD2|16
TGTGCTAGTGCCACTGCCGGGGGGGGGCCGACAGATACGCAGTATTTT
CASATAGGGPTDTQYF
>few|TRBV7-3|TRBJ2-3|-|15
TGTGCCAGCAGCACATCAGGGACCGGGGGAGATACGCAGTATTTT
CASSTSGTGGDTQYF
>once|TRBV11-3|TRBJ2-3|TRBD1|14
TGTGCCAGCAGCGTCGGGACAGCTGGAGATACGCAGTATTTT
CASSVGTAGDTQYF
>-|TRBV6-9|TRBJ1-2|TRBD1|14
TGTGCCAGCAGTTTCAAAGACAGGGCCCATGGCTACACCTTC
CASSFKDRAHGYTF
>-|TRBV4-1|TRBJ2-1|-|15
TGCGCCAGCAGGCCGGTGGCGACGAAGGGCGATGAGCAGTTCTTC
CASRPVATKGDEQFF
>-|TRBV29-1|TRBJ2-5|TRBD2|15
TGCAGCGTTGAAAAGGGACTAGAGGGAAAAGAGACCCAGTACTTC
CSVEKGLEGKETQYF
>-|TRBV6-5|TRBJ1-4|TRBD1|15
TGTGCCAGCAGGGATCCGGGACAGACAAATGAAAAACTGTTTTTT
CASRDPGQTNEKLFF
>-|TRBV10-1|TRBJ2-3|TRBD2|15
TGCGCCAGCAGTGGACTAGCGGGCGGGCTAGATACGCAGTATTTT
CASSGLAGGLDTQYF
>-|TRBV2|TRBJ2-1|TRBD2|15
TGTGCCAGCAGTACCTCGGGACTAGCGCCCAATGAGCAGTTCTTC
CASSTSGLAPNEQFF
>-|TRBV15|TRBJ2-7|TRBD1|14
TGTGCCACCAGCAGAGGACAGGGATCCTACGAGCAGTACTTC
CATSRGQGSYEQYF
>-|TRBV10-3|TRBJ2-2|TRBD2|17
TGTGCCATCAGTTACGGACTAGCGGGAGAGGGCACCGGGGAGCTGTTTTTT
CAISYGLAGEGTGELFF
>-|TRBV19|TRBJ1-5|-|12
TGTGCCAGTAGTACGAGCAATCAGCCCCAGCATTTT
CASSTSNQPQHF
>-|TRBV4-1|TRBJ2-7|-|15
TGCGCCAGCAGCCAAGAGTCAGGGGTATCCTACGAGCAGTACTTC
CASSQESGVSYEQYF
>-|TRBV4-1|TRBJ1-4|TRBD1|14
TGCGCCAGCAGCCACTTAGACAGGGCGGAAAAACTGTTTTTT
CASSHLDRAEKLFF
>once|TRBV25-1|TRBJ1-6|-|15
TGTGCCAGCAGTGCCCGATATGGGACTTGGTCACCCCTCCACTTT
CASSARYGTWSPLHF
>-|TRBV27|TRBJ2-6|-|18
TGTGCCAGCAGTTCCAACAGGTTTCTGAACTCTGGGGCCAACGTCCTGACTTTC
CASSSNRFLNSGANVLTF